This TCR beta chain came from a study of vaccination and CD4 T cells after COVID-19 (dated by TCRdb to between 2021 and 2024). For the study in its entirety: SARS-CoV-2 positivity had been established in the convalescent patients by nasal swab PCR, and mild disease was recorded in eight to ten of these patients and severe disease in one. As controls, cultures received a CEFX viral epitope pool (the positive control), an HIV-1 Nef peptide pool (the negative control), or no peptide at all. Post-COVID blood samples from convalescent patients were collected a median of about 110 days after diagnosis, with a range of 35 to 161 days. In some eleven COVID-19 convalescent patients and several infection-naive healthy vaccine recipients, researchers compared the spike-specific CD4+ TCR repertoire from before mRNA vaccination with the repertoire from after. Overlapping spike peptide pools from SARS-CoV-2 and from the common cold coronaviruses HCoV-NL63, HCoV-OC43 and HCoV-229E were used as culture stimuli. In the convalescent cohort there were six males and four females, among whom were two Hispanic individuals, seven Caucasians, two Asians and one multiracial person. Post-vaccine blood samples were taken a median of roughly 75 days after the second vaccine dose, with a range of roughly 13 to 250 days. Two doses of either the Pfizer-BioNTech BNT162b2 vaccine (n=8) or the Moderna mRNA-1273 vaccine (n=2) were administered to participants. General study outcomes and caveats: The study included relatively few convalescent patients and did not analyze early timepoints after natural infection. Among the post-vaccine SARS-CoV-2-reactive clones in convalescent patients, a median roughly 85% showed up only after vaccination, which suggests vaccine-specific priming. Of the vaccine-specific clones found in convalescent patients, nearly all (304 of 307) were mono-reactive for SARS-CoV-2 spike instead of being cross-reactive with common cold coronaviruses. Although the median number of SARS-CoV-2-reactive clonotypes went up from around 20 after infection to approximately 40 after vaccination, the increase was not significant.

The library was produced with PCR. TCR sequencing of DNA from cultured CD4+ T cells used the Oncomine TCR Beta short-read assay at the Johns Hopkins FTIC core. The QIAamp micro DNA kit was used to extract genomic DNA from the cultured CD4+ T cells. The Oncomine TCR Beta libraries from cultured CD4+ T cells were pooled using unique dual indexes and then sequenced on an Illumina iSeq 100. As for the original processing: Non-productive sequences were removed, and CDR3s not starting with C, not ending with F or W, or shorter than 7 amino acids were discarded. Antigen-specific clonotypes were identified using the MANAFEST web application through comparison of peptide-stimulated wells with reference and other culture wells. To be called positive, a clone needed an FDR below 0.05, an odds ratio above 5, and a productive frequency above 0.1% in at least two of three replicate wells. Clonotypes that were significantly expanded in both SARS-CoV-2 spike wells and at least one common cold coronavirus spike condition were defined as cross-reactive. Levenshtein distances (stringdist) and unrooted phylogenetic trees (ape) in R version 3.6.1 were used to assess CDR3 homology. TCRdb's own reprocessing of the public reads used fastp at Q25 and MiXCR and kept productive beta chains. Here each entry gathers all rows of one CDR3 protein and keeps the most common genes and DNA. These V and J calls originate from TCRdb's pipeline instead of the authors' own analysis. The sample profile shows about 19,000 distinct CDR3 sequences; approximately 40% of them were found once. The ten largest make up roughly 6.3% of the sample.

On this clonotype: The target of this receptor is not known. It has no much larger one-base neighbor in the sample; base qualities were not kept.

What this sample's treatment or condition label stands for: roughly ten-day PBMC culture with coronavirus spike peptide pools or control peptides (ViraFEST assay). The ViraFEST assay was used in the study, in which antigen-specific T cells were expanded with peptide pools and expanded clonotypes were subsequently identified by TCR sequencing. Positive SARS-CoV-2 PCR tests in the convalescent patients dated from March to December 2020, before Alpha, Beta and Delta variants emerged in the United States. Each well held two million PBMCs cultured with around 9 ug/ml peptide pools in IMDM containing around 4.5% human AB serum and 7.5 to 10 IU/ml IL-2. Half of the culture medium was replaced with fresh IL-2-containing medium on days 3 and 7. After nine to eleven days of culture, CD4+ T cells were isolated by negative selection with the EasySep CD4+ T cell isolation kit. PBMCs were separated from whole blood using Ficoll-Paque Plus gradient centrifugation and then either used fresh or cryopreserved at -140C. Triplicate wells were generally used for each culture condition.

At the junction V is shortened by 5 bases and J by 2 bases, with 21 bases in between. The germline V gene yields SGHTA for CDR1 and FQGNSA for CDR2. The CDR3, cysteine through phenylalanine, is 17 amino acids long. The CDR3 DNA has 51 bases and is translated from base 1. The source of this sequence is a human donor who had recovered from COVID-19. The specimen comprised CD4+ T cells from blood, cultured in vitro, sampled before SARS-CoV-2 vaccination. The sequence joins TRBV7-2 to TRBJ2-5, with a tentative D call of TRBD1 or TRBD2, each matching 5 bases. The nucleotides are TGTGCCAGCAGCCCTAATCATAACGCCGGGACGCAAGAGACCCAGTACTTC. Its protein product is CASSPNHNAGTQETQYF.